This entry concerns a single T cell receptor (beta chain). What it binds is not known. One entry per CDR3 protein, called by TCRdb with MiXCR from the 5' RACE reads. The sample shows under 14,000 distinct CDR3 sequences, approximately 7.9% of them seen only once. The CDR3 covers 13 residues. Trimming took 6 bases from V and 6 from J, leaving 12 bases between them. CDR1 and CDR2 from the germline V gene are SNHLY and FYNNEI. The entry originates in a study of spatial heterogeneity in lung cancer. At the level of the study: Alpha-chain detections were consistently fewer than beta-chain detections among the sequences. Tumor regions showed TCR transcript counts that correlated strongly with a T cell module score from matched bulk RNA-seq. For the average unique TCR and UMI combination, more than 8.5 occurrences appeared in raw reads.

Overall study results and limits: When ubiquitous and regional expanded TCRs were counted, their numbers tracked ubiquitous and regional nonsynonymous mutations, respectively. Tumoral mutation counts were tracked by counts of expanded intratumoral alpha and beta TCRs.

Time point specified: sample taken at primary tumor resection. The TCR sequence derives from a female donor with early-stage non-small cell lung cancer. Sequencing was performed on lung tumor tissue, taken at surgery. This chain connects TRBV2 to TRBJ1-5, with D perhaps TRBD1 (5 bases). CDR3 DNA: TGTGCCAGCAGGACCAGGGCCACTCAGCCCCAGCATTTT. It specifies CASRTRATQPQHF.